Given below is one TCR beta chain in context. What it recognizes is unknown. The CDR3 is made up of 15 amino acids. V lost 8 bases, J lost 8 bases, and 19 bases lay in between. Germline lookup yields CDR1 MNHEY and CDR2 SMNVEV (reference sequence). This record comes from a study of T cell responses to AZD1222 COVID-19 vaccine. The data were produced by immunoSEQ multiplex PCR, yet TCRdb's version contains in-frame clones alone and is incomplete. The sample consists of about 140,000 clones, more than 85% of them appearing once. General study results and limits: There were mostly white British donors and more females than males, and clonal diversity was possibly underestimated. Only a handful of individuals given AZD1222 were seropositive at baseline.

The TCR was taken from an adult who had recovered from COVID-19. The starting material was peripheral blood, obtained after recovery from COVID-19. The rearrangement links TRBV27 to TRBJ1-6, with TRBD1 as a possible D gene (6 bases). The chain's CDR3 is CASAPRDMVDSPLHF. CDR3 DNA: TGTGCCAGCGCCCCCCGGGACATGGTAGATTCACCCCTCCACTTT.